Listed below are T cell receptor beta chains from one sample, sequenced in a study of T cells in Graves' hyperthyroidism and ophthalmopathy. TCRdb passed the multiplex PCR reads through MiXCR, listing each CDR3 protein once. The sample holds approximately 570,000 distinct CDR3 sequences, nearly 20% seen once. The sample was blood. The receptors here all came from a man between 35 and 55 years old with Graves' ophthalmopathy. CDR3s leave out the opening cysteine and the closing phenylalanine or tryptophan. Fields, in order: J gene, clone size, V gene, CDR3 protein. Clone sizes are given selectively: once, few, many, or a class where the clone is expanded.

J gene: TRBJ1-1; clone size: once; V gene: TRBV19; CDR3 protein: ASSTHRVANTEAF
J gene: TRBJ1-5; clone size: NA; V gene: TRBV29-1; CDR3 protein: SVGVGGSNQPQH
J gene: TRBJ1-5; clone size: NA; V gene: TRBV20-1; CDR3 protein: SAREGVQPQH
J gene: TRBJ2-7; clone size: NA; V gene: TRBV28; CDR3 protein: ASSYRVGEQY
J gene: TRBJ2-7; clone size: few; V gene: TRBV20-1; CDR3 protein: SAQRGPRRVSHEQY
J gene: TRBJ2-5; clone size: few; V gene: TRBV5-1; CDR3 protein: ASAFSPSQETQY
J gene: TRBJ1-2; clone size: NA; V gene: TRBV6-5; CDR3 protein: ASSYYRTGVGYT
J gene: TRBJ2-1; clone size: many; V gene: TRBV7-2; CDR3 protein: ASSLRGNRYNEQF
J gene: TRBJ1-2; clone size: NA; V gene: TRBV6-1; CDR3 protein: ASRTSQDYYGYT
J gene: TRBJ1-3; clone size: few; V gene: TRBV12-3/TRBV12-4; CDR3 protein: ASSFRGRGGNTIY
J gene: TRBJ2-3; clone size: many; V gene: TRBV10-2; CDR3 protein: ASSESPYRMTSGDTDTQY
J gene: TRBJ2-7; clone size: many; V gene: TRBV7-9; CDR3 protein: ASSSGQPGDEQY
J gene: TRBJ2-1; clone size: NA; V gene: TRBV27; CDR3 protein: ASSLNRGEDNEQF
J gene: TRBJ1-5; clone size: few; V gene: TRBV5-1; CDR3 protein: ASSLDVNQPQH